This entry features one T cell receptor (beta chain) sequence. As yet, its antigen is unknown. V lost 6 bases, J lost 2 bases, and 11 bases lay in between. Germline V lookup: CDR1 SQVTM, CDR2 ANQGSEA. The CDR3 runs to 12 residues. This sample is part of a study of human T cells and chemical hapten exposure. At the level of the study: Small pooled library volume differences chiefly drove per-sample TCR yield variation.

Unique molecular identifiers were attached to individual cDNA molecules during library preparation. Original analysis: TCR counts had a median of approximately 96,000 per sample and spanned 23,224 to 690,600. MiXCR was run by TCRdb on the RACE reads, yielding one entry per CDR3 protein. None of the V and J calls come from the authors' own analysis; TCRdb made them. The sample includes roughly 100,000 distinct CDR3 sequences, about 8.6% of them seen just once. Regarding the study as a whole: Sensitization with DPC brought no change to TCRs above 1 in 1000 in frequency.

Time point: healthy volunteer bleed at 2 weeks. Researchers extracted total RNA from unfractionated whole blood. This rearrangement joins TRBV29-1 to TRBJ2-7, with a tentative D call TRBD1 (5 bases). The specimen was whole blood. This sequence originates from a female donor in good health. Some clones in this sample may be carry-over from other donors' samples. The CDR3 is CSVLDKTYEQYF. Here the CDR3 DNA reads TGCAGCGTGCTGGACAAAACCTACGAGCAGTACTTC.